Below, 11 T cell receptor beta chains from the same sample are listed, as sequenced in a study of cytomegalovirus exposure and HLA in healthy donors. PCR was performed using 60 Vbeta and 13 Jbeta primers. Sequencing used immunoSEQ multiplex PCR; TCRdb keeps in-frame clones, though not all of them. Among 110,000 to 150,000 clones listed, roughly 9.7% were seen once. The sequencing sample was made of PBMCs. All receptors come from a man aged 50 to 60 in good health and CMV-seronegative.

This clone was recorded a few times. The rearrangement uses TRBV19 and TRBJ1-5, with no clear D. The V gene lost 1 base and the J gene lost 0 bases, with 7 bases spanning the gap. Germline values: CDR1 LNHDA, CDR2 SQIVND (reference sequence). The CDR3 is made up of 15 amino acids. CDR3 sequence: CASSIGLVSNQPQHF. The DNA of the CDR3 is TGTGCCAGTAGTATAGGGCTAGTTAGCAATCAGCCCCAGCATTTT.

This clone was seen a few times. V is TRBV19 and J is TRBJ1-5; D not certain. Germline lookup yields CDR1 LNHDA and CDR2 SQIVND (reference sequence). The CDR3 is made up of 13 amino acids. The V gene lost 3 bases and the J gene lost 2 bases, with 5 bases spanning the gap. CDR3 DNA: TGTGCCAGTAGTATGGAGGGCAATCAGCCCCAGCATTTT. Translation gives CASSMEGNQPQHF.

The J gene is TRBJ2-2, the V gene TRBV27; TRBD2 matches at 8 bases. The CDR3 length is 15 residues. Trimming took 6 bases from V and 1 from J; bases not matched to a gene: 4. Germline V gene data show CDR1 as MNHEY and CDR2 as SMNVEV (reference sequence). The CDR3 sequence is CASSQRGLNTGELFF. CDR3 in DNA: TGTGCCAGCAGCCAGCGGGGGTTGAACACCGGGGAGCTGTTTTTT.

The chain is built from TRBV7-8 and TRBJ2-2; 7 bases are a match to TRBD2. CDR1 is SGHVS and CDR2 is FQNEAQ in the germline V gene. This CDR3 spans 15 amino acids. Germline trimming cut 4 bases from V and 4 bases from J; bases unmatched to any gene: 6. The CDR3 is CASSSAGVGTGELFF. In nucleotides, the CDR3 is TGTGCCAGCAGCTCGGCGGGAGTTGGCACCGGGGAGCTGTTTTTT.

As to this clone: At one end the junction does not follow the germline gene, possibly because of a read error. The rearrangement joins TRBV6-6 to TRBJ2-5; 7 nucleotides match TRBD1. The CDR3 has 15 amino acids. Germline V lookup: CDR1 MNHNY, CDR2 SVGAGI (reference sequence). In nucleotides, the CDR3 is TGTGCCAGCAGTTACTCGGGGACAGTCCAAGGGACCCAGTACTTC. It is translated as CASSYSGTVQGTQYF.

In nucleotides, the CDR3 is TGTGCCAGCTCGCGAGGAGGAAATGAAAAACTGTTTTTT. Amino acids: CASSRGGNEKLFF. The V gene is TRBV18, the J gene TRBJ1-4; D gene ambiguous. V gave up 6 bases and J gave up 5 bases, with 10 bases separating them. The CDR3 length is 13 residues. Germline V CDR1 and CDR2: KGHSH, LQKENI.

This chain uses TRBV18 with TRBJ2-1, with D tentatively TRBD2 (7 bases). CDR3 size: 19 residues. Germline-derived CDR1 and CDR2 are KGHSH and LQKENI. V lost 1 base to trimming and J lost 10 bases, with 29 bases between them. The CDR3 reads CASSPRTIKEWGGAREQFF. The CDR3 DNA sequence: TGTGCCAGCTCACCACGCACAATAAAGGAATGGGGGGGGGCCCGGGAGCAGTTCTTC.

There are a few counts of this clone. CDR3 DNA sequence: TGTGCCAGCAGCTTTCAGCAGGGAATATACTACGAGCAGTACTTC. This gives the protein CASSFQQGIYYEQYF. J is TRBJ2-7 and V is TRBV11-2, with D tentatively TRBD1 (5 bases). With 3 bases removed from V and 3 bases from J, the gap between germline ends came to 15 bases. The CDR3 is 15 amino acids. CDR1 SGHAT and CDR2 FQNNGV come from the germline V gene.

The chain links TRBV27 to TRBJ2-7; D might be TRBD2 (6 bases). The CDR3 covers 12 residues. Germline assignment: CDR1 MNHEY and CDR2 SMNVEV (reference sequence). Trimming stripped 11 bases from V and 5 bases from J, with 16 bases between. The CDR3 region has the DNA TGTGCCCCGACCGGGACTTCGGACGAGCAGTACTTC. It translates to CAPTGTSDEQYF.

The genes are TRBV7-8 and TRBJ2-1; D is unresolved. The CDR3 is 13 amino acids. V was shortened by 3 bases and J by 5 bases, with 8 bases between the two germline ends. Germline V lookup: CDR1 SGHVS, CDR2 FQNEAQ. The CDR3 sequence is CASSFRRDNEQFF. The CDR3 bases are TGTGCCAGCAGCTTCCGACGGGACAATGAGCAGTTCTTC.

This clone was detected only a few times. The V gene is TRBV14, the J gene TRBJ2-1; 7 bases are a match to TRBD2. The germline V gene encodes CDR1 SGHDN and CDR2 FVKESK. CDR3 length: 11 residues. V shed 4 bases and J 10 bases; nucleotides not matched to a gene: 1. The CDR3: CASSRAGEQFF. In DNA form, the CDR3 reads TGTGCCAGCAGCCGAGCGGGAGAGCAGTTCTTC.